This entry lists 15 T cell receptor beta chains sequenced from one sample in a study of T cells in localized non-small cell lung cancer. Measured with immunoSEQ multiplex PCR; TCRdb has only the in-frame clones, and not every one. Among about 48,000 clones, roughly 80% were seen once, and the ten largest hold approximately 16%. This material consisted of peripheral blood, taken before any cancer treatment. The origin of the receptors is a man aged 35 to 69 with stage I squamous cell lung carcinoma.

V is TRBV6-5 and J is TRBJ1-2, with D hard to call. This CDR3 has 16 amino acids. The V gene's germline CDR1 is MNHEY and CDR2 SVGAGI. V was cut by 0 bases and J by 6 bases, with 17 bases left in between. The CDR3 DNA sequence: TGTGCCAGCAGTTACTCCGACGGTCGTTTCAGGAATGGCTACACCTTC. Translating gives CASSYSDGRFRNGYTF.

This chain uses TRBV28 with TRBJ2-4; either TRBD1 or TRBD2 may fit D (5 bases each). The germline V and J ends were trimmed by 4 bases and 5 bases, with 15 bases remaining between them. The germline V gene has CDR1 MDHEN and CDR2 SYDVKM. CDR3 length: 15 amino acids. CDR3 nucleotides: TGTGCCAGCAGTTCCCCCCAGGGACGGCAAAACATTCAGTACTTC. Translating gives CASSSPQGRQNIQYF.

V usage is TRBV15 and J usage is TRBJ1-3; maybe TRBD1 (6 bases). Trimming removed 2 bases at V and 3 bases at J, with 17 bases between. This CDR3 is 17 amino acids long. CDR1 is LNHNV, CDR2 YYDKDF, per germline (reference sequence). The CDR3 reads CATSRNRDGGNGNTIYF. The CDR3 bases are TGTGCCACCAGCAGAAACAGGGATGGGGGAAATGGAAACACCATATATTTT.

The chain carries TRBV11-3 and TRBJ1-3; D may be TRBD1 (6 bases). Germline CDR1 and CDR2: SGHNT and YENEEA. The CDR3 is made up of 16 amino acids. V was trimmed by 0 bases and J by 3 bases, leaving 12 bases between them. DNA of the CDR3: TGTGCCAGCAGCTTAGATCAACAGGGTGGTGGAAACACCATATATTTT. It specifies CASSLDQQGGGNTIYF.

The chain has TRBV14 and TRBJ1-6, with D uncertain. This CDR3 spans 13 amino acids. V was clipped by 3 bases and J by 7 bases, with 7 bases between them. Germline V lookup: CDR1 SGHDN, CDR2 FVKESK. CDR3 loop: CASSQSPNSPLHF. CDR3 DNA sequence: TGTGCCAGCAGCCAGTCGCCGAATTCACCCCTCCACTTT.

The gene calls are TRBV19 and TRBJ1-6; tentative D call: TRBD1 (5 bases). V lost 6 bases and J 0 bases, leaving 15 bases between the germline ends. Germline V gene data show CDR1 as LNHDA and CDR2 as SQIVND (reference sequence). CDR3 size: 17 residues. The CDR3 reads CASRPGAGPSYNSPLHF. In DNA, the CDR3 is TGTGCCAGTAGACCAGGAGCAGGGCCCTCCTATAATTCACCCCTCCACTTT.

The chain carries TRBV5-8 and TRBJ2-7, with D possibly matching TRBD2 (6 bases). The V gene lost 4 bases and the J gene lost 1 base, with 15 bases spanning the gap. The CDR3 is 15 amino acids. The germline CDR1 and CDR2 sequences are SGHTS and YDEGEE. In DNA form, the CDR3 reads TGTGCCAGCAGCGAAGGAGTAGCGGTTTCCTACGAGCAGTACTTC. It is translated as CASSEGVAVSYEQYF.

The table lists this clone with a count of one. The rearrangement links TRBV7-9 to TRBJ2-4; possible D gene TRBD2, 6 bases. V dropped 5 bases and J dropped 9 bases, with 14 bases sitting between them. This CDR3 comprises 13 residues. The germline gives CDR1 SEHNR, CDR2 FQNEAQ (reference sequence). The CDR3 is CASSRQDGSIQYF. The DNA for the CDR3 is TGTGCCAGCAGCCGTCAGGACGGGAGCATTCAGTACTTC.

The J gene is TRBJ1-1, the V gene TRBV5-4; 8 bases map to TRBD1. J gave up 1 base and V 5 bases, and 4 bases lay outside the gene matches. CDR3 size: 14 residues. CDR1 and CDR2 (germline): SGHNT, YYREEE (reference sequence). The CDR3 nucleotides are TGTGCCAGCAGGCCCACAGGGGGGAACACTGAAGCTTTCTTT. This sequence encodes CASRPTGGNTEAFF.

About this clone itself: At one end the junction does not follow the germline gene, possibly because of a read error. This chain links TRBV9 with TRBJ2-3, with no clear D. The CDR3 runs 14 residues. Germline V gives CDR1 SGDLS, CDR2 YYNGEE. DNA for the CDR3: TGTGCCAGCAGCGTAGGGTACGGCACGGATACGCAGTATTTT. Its translation is CASSVGYGTDTQYF.

This clone was seen once. The chain couples TRBV19 to TRBJ2-3; D unclear. Trimming left V 3 bases short and J 1 base short, with 17 bases between. This CDR3 is 17 amino acids long. CDR1 and CDR2 from the germline V gene are LNHDA and SQIVND (reference sequence). In nucleotides, the CDR3 is TGTGCCAGTAGTATCGGCTTACCTGGTTCGGGCACAGATACGCAGTATTTT. This sequence encodes CASSIGLPGSGTDTQYF.

On this clone itself: The sample contains more than one DNA sequence encoding this CDR3. The chain has TRBV7-3 and TRBJ2-3; unclear D gene. CDR1 and CDR2 (germline): SGHTA, FQGTGA. Trimming shortened V by 4 bases and J by 2 bases, and 7 bases separated the two germline ends. CDR3 length equals 13 residues. The CDR3 spells CASSSFYTDTQYF. The CDR3 DNA sequence: TGTGCCAGCAGCTCCTTTTACACAGATACGCAGTATTTT.

Concerning this clone: Because it lacks the conserved phenylalanine or tryptophan at the end, this CDR3 is likely a read error. The limits of the CDR3 on the DNA are not certain, so only TCRdb's listed CDR3 is given. This chain connects TRBV20-1 to TRBJ1-5. Per the germline V gene, CDR1 is DFQATT and CDR2 is SNEGSKA (reference sequence). From its first to its last residue, the CDR3 has 10 amino acids. CDR3 region: CSARARAGPL.

The J gene is TRBJ2-2, the V gene TRBV18, with a possible D match to TRBD1 (5 bases). This CDR3 comprises 14 residues. Germline values: CDR1 KGHSH, CDR2 LQKENI. Trimming pared 5 bases from V and 6 bases from J, leaving 13 bases between. CDR3 coding DNA: TGTGCCAGCTCAGAATTATGGGGCGCCGGGGAGCTGTTTTTT. Its protein is CASSELWGAGELFF.

The chain carries TRBV28 and TRBJ1-4; a weak D match, TRBD1 (6 bases). V dropped 2 bases and J dropped 10 bases, with 8 bases sitting between them. Germline assignment: CDR1 MDHEN and CDR2 SYDVKM. This CDR3 is 12 amino acids long. The CDR3 spells CASSLGTTKLFF. DNA for the CDR3: TGTGCCAGCAGTTTAGGGACAACAAAACTGTTTTTT.